The clone carrying this TCR beta chain turned up a few times. Its target is unknown. The sample comes from a study of beta chain features in type 1 diabetes. General study findings and limits: TCRB CDR3 length was moderately but significantly reduced in all four CD4+ subsets of Type 1 diabetes patients. Whether HLA type influences TCRB rearrangement remained unresolved here.

V gave up 9 bases and J gave up 2 bases; unmatched junction bases: 15. The germline CDR1 and CDR2 sequences are LNHDA and SQIVND (reference sequence). The CDR3 has 16 amino acids. Expressed TCRB transcripts were sequenced after all isolated RNA was converted to cDNA. Only in-frame clones appear in the TCRdb table, and some are missing; sequencing was by immunoSEQ multiplex PCR. The sample has 600,000 to 700,000 clones, roughly an eighth seen once. CD4+ cells of the naive, central memory, regulatory and stem cell-like memory types were sorted via CD45RO/CCR7/CD25/CD127/CD95/CD27. The genes are TRBV19 and TRBJ1-2; 7 bases align to TRBD1. The sample comprised naive CD4+ T cells from blood. This receptor was obtained from a man under 40 with type 1 diabetes. The CDR3 here is CASTNVRDRPNYGYTF. The CDR3, as DNA: TGTGCCAGCACGAACGTCCGGGACAGACCAAACTATGGCTACACCTTC.